This T cell receptor beta chain is drawn from a study of cytomegalovirus exposure and HLA in healthy donors. Whole-study results and caveats: The listing of 150 to 200 TCR beta chains classed them as cytomegalovirus-associated. Rarity held for most TCR sequences, but there were some public TCRs that occurred in many donors. As confirmed in vitro, three CMV-associated chains were specific for CMV antigens.

The donors were members of the validation cohort, which comprised 120 subjects and was separate from the first cohort of roughly 700 subjects. Here immunoSEQ multiplex PCR was the method, and the copy in TCRdb shows in-frame clones only, minus some. This table has some 260,000 clones, about 88% appearing once. Comment on this clone: Its matching antigen is unknown.

Looked up from germline, CDR1 is MDHEN and CDR2 is SYDVKM. The CDR3 spans 15 residues. The V and J ends lost 2 bases and 4 bases respectively, with 15 bases between them. The sequenced material came from PBMCs. The chain uses TRBV28 and TRBJ2-7, with D unclear. This TCR derives from a man between 18 and 35 years old in good health and CMV-seropositive. The CDR3 protein is CASSLGGRPWYEQYF. In DNA, the CDR3 is TGTGCCAGCAGTTTAGGCGGACGCCCTTGGTACGAGCAGTACTTC.